Listed here are 18 T cell receptor beta chains from one sample, sequenced in a study of T cells in localized non-small cell lung cancer. Here immunoSEQ multiplex PCR was the method, and the copy in TCRdb shows in-frame clones only, minus some. Seen here are about 1,400 clones, about 24% observed once, and the top ten hold 12%. This specimen was lung tumor tissue, taken before any cancer treatment. These TCRs come from a male donor at least 60 years old with stage II lung adenocarcinoma.

V usage is TRBV9 and J usage is TRBJ1-2, with D uncertain. Looked up from germline, CDR1 is SGDLS and CDR2 is YYNGEE. Trimming removed 0 bases at V and 5 bases at J, with 5 bases between. The CDR3 is 12 amino acids. The CDR3: CASSVGRYGYTF. DNA for the CDR3: TGTGCCAGCAGCGTAGGCCGTTATGGCTACACCTTC. The full variable domain, in which reference TRBV9 and TRBJ1-2 provide the parts outside the CDR3, is DSGVTQTPKHLITATGQRVTLRCSPRSGDLSVYWYQQSLDQGLQFLIQYYNGEERAKGNILERFSAQQFPDLHSELNLSSLELGDSALYFCASSVGRYGYTFGSGTRLTVV.

This clone was seen a few times. The CDR3 sequence is CASRQESSGELFF. The CDR3 DNA reads TGTGCCAGCAGGCAAGAGTCTTCCGGGGAGCTGTTTTTT. The chain joins TRBV9 to TRBJ2-2; D unresolved. The V and J ends lost 5 bases and 6 bases respectively, with 11 bases between them. Germline CDR1 and CDR2: SGDLS and YYNGEE. The CDR3 extends over 13 amino acids.

This clone was seen more than once but under ten times. J is TRBJ1-2 and V is TRBV6-8, with 7 bases identical to TRBD1. Per the germline V gene, CDR1 is MNHGY and CDR2 is SAAAGT. The CDR3 runs to 19 residues. Trimming at V came to 7 bases and at J to 0 bases, leaving 20 bases not matched to a gene. In DNA, the CDR3 is TGTGCCAGCAATTCCCCCGTGGGCCAGGGGGGTCTATCTAACTATGGCTACACCTTC. This translates into CASNSPVGQGGLSNYGYTF.

The chain recombines TRBV19 with TRBJ2-7, with D perhaps TRBD2 (7 bases). From germline, CDR1 is LNHDA and CDR2 SQIVND (reference sequence). V gave up 5 bases and J gave up 2 bases, with 10 bases separating them. The CDR3 has 13 amino acids. The CDR3 nucleotides are TGTGCCAGTAGTGAGGGGGGGGCCTACGAGCAGTACTTC. It codes for CASSEGGAYEQYF.

This clone was seen a few times. V and J are TRBV28 and TRBJ2-1; 8 bases fit TRBD2. CDR1 MDHEN and CDR2 SYDVKM come from the germline V gene. The CDR3 has 16 residues. V lost 4 bases and J lost 4; bases outside the gene matches: 9. CDR3 sequence (DNA): TGTGCCAGCAGTTCCCCGGGAGGCGGGGGGTACAATGAGCAGTTCTTC. Translating gives CASSSPGGGGYNEQFF.

The V and J genes are TRBV15 and TRBJ1-5, with D possibly matching TRBD1 (5 bases). The germline CDR1 and CDR2 sequences are LNHNV and YYDKDF (reference sequence). V lost 0 bases to trimming and J lost 3 bases, with 21 bases between them. The CDR3 is 19 amino acids. The CDR3 nucleotides read TGTGCCACCAGCAGAGATGGGGCAGAAACTAGGGCTTACAATCAGCCCCAGCATTTT. Protein: CATSRDGAETRAYNQPQHF.

This clone appeared a few times. The chain combines TRBV18 with TRBJ1-3, with D maybe TRBD1 (5 bases). The CDR3 length is 15 residues. Looked up from germline, CDR1 is KGHSH and CDR2 is LQKENI. Deletions cut 5 bases from V and 4 bases from J, with 15 bases between. The CDR3 DNA reads TGTGCCAGCTCATCCGATCTCAGGGTCGGAAACACCATATATTTT. It codes for CASSSDLRVGNTIYF.

The CDR3 region has the DNA TGTGCCAGCTCCGAAACAGGGTTCGACTATGGCTACACCTTC. Protein product: CASSETGFDYGYTF. The chain combines TRBV18 with TRBJ1-2, with D possibly TRBD1 on 6 matching bases. V lost 6 bases to trimming and J lost 3 bases, with 14 bases between them. The CDR3 is 14 residues long. The germline V gene has CDR1 KGHSH and CDR2 LQKENI. Together with reference TRBV18 and TRBJ1-2, the CDR3 gives the full variable domain: NAGVMQNPRHLVRRRGQEARLRCSPMKGHSHVYWYRQLPEEGLKFMVYLQKENIIDESGMPKERFSAEFPKEGPSILRIQQVVRGDSAAYFCASSETGFDYGYTFGSGTRLTVV.

This clone was seen only a few times. The chain has TRBV12-5 and TRBJ1-1; D is possibly TRBD1 (6 bases). Germline V gene sequence: CDR1 LGHNT, CDR2 FRNRAP. This CDR3 has 14 amino acids. Written as DNA, the CDR3 is TGTGCCAGCAAGAAGAGGACAGAGAACACTGAAGCTTTCTTT. As protein: CASKKRTENTEAFF.

This chain connects TRBV11-3 to TRBJ2-1; 11 bases map to TRBD2. This CDR3 has 15 residues. V lost 6 bases to trimming and J lost 4 bases; unmatched junction nucleotides: 5. Germline-derived CDR1 and CDR2 are SGHNT and YENEEA. The CDR3 coding sequence is TGTGCCAGCAGTTGGGGACTAGCGGTTTACAATGAGCAGTTCTTC. It codes for CASSWGLAVYNEQFF.

This clone has a handful of counts. The CDR3 bases are TGCGCCAGCAGCTTGGTTCCAACGGGGGGCGAGCAGTACTTC. Protein: CASSLVPTGGEQYF. The chain is built from TRBV5-1 and TRBJ2-7, with 7 bases that match TRBD2. The CDR3 runs 14 residues. J gave up 6 bases and V 0 bases, and 6 bases lay outside the gene matches. Germline values: CDR1 SGHRS, CDR2 YFSETQ.

The chain links TRBV9 to TRBJ2-2; no reliable D call. Germline assignment: CDR1 SGDLS and CDR2 YYNGEE. V was shortened by 5 bases and J by 6 bases, with 8 bases between the two germline ends. The CDR3 has 12 residues. This chain's CDR3 is CASSVEPGELFF. The CDR3 DNA reads TGTGCCAGCAGTGTCGAGCCCGGGGAGCTGTTTTTT.

The chain couples TRBV6-8 to TRBJ1-1; D is unclear. The CDR3 runs to 13 residues. V shed 7 bases and J shed 1 base, with 10 bases lying between them. Looked up from germline, CDR1 is MNHGY and CDR2 is SAAAGT. The CDR3 region is CASIREPNTEAFF. DNA of the CDR3: TGTGCCAGCATCCGGGAACCGAACACTGAAGCTTTCTTT.

The rearrangement uses TRBV19 and TRBJ1-1, with D possibly being TRBD1 (5 bases). The V gene lost 3 bases and the J gene lost 8 bases, with 16 bases spanning the gap. The CDR3 runs 14 residues. Germline CDR1 and CDR2: LNHDA and SQIVND (reference sequence). The chain's CDR3 is CASSIGARYTEAFF. CDR3 bases: TGTGCCAGTAGTATCGGGGCCAGATATACCGAAGCTTTCTTT.

CDR3 loop: CASSAQGNQETQYF. The CDR3 DNA reads TGTGCCAGCAGTGCCCAGGGGAACCAAGAGACCCAGTACTTC. The chain joins TRBV9 to TRBJ2-5; D perhaps matches TRBD1 (6 bases). Trimming took 5 bases from V and 0 from J, leaving 11 bases between them. The germline gives CDR1 SGDLS, CDR2 YYNGEE. The CDR3 covers 14 residues.

The genes are TRBV11-3 and TRBJ2-3; perhaps D is TRBD1 or TRBD2 (5 bases each). Germline CDR1 reads SGHNT; CDR2 reads YENEEA. This CDR3 comprises 14 residues. Deletions cut 3 bases from V and 1 base from J, with 8 bases between. The chain's CDR3 is CASSLGPRTDTQYF. The CDR3 coding sequence is TGTGCCAGCAGCTTGGGACCCCGCACAGATACGCAGTATTTT. The variable domain in full, with the rest retrieved from reference TRBV11-3 and TRBJ2-3, is EAGVVQSPRYKIIEKKQPVAFWCNPISGHNTLYWYLQNLGQGPELLIRYENEEAVDDSQLPKDRFSAERLKGVDSTLKIQPAELGDSAVYLCASSLGPRTDTQYFGPGTRLTVL.

By share, this clone counts as medium-sized. The CDR3, as DNA: TGTGCCAGCAGCTTATTACAGGGGGCCAACATTCAGTACTTC. It codes for CASSLLQGANIQYF. The gene calls are TRBV11-3 and TRBJ2-4; 9 nucleotides match TRBD1. With 2 bases clipped from V and 7 bases from J, the junction kept 3 bases outside the gene matches. The germline gives CDR1 SGHNT, CDR2 YENEEA. The CDR3 covers 14 residues. Using reference TRBV11-3 and TRBJ2-4 for the parts outside the CDR3, the full variable domain is EAGVVQSPRYKIIEKKQPVAFWCNPISGHNTLYWYLQNLGQGPELLIRYENEEAVDDSQLPKDRFSAERLKGVDSTLKIQPAELGDSAVYLCASSLLQGANIQYFGAGTRLSVL.

The chain recombines TRBV29-1 with TRBJ2-1, with 9 bases matching TRBD2. Per the germline V gene, CDR1 is SQVTM and CDR2 is ANQGSEA. V shed 5 bases and J 6 bases; nucleotides not matched to a gene: 11. The CDR3 has 15 amino acids. The CDR3 sequence: CSVNPGLAYFNEQFF. CDR3 nucleotides: TGCAGCGTTAACCCGGGACTAGCATACTTCAATGAGCAGTTCTTC.